This T cell receptor (beta chain) emerged from a study of identifying expanded T cells in peripheral blood. Study-wide results and caveats: Over about two and four weeks, about 15 and 19 clones changed, versus 1.2 between replicates. Clone count variance between roughly 2-week samples rose with total template count.

No infections or other immune events were documented during collection. Germline values: CDR1 MNHNS, CDR2 SASEGT. This CDR3 is built from 17 residues. Trimming stripped 3 bases from V and 1 base from J, with 13 bases between. The assay was immunoSEQ multiplex PCR, and TCRdb's table has in-frame clones only and misses some. The table has about 97,000 clones, roughly 89% seen once; the top ten hold roughly 15%. As to this clone: Its matching antigen is unknown.

The source is a person aged 18-70 years in good health. Source material: blood. This chain uses TRBV6-1 with TRBJ1-6; TRBD1 might be the D (6 bases). CDR3 protein: CASSDTGGFSYNSPLHF. In DNA form, the CDR3 reads TGTGCCAGCAGTGATACGGGGGGCTTTTCCTATAATTCACCCCTCCACTTT.